This T cell receptor beta chain originates from a study of blood T cell repertoires in COVID-19. The wider study: Donors in the United States, Italy and Spain gave samples during acute or convalescent COVID-19. In each case, the material was cDNA or gDNA derived from T cells, B-cell-depleted T cells, or PBMCs.

V was clipped by 5 bases and J by 1 base, with 5 bases between them. The CDR3 is made up of 12 amino acids. Germline CDR1 and CDR2: SGHVS and FQNEAQ. As originally analysed: Cell counts per sample came from amplifying reference gene primers. Generated by immunoSEQ multiplex PCR, the TCRdb table keeps only in-frame clones and is missing some. D and trimming come from the DNA, and the V and J calls and clone size come from that table. The table has tens of thousands of clones, about 90% seen once. V and J are TRBV7-8 and TRBJ1-1; no reliable D call. This clonotype was obtained from a human donor in a cohort sampled during active COVID-19. Sequencing was carried out using peripheral blood. CDR3 region: CASSEWNTEAFF. CDR3 sequence (DNA): TGTGCCAGCAGCGAGTGGAACACTGAAGCTTTCTTT.